Below are 3 T cell receptor beta chains sequenced from a single sample in a study of human T cells and chemical hapten exposure. TCRdb re-called the RACE reads through MiXCR, storing one row per CDR3 protein. Of 95,000 or so distinct CDR3 sequences in the sample, about an eighth were seen once. Described time point: patch test 2, 6 weeks after DPC sensitization. The treatment is: therapeutic diphenylcyclopropenone sensitization with weekly scalp DPC. The sample consisted of whole blood, taken in connection with sensitization to the hapten diphenylcyclopropenone (DPC). The receptor source for this set is a woman aged 40 to 49 with alopecia areata. Some clones in this sample may be carry-over from other donors' samples.

Many counts were recorded for this clonotype. The V gene is TRBV20-1, the J gene TRBJ2-5, with D possibly being TRBD2 (5 bases). Germline V gene data show CDR1 as DFQATT and CDR2 as SNEGSKA (reference sequence). This CDR3 has 14 residues. V was cut by 2 bases and J by 1 base, with 11 bases left in between. The CDR3 region has the DNA TGCAGTGCTAGATTCGGGGTTGTCCAAGAGACCCAGTACTTC. This gives the protein CSARFGVVQETQYF.

This clonotype appeared many times. The genes are TRBV2 and TRBJ2-1; 7 nucleotides match TRBD2. Losses at the gene ends were 6 bases for V and 4 bases for J; bases not matched to a gene: 12. The CDR3 is 16 residues long. Germline V CDR1 and CDR2: SNHLY, FYNNEI. In DNA, the CDR3 is TGTGCCAGCAGGGCCTGGGGTAGCGGGTCTTACAATGAGCAGTTCTTC. This gives the protein CASRAWGSGSYNEQFF. The entire variable domain, with the rest obtained from reference TRBV2 and TRBJ2-1, is as follows: EPEVTQTPSHQVTQMGQEVILRCVPISNHLYFYWYRQILGQKVEFLVSFYNNEISEKSEIFDDQFSVERPDGSNFTLKIRSTKLEDSAMYFCASRAWGSGSYNEQFFGPGTRLTVL.

The chain links TRBV14 to TRBJ2-7, with no clear D. With 4 bases removed from V and 4 bases from J, the gap between germline ends came to 8 bases. CDR1 is SGHDN, CDR2 FVKESK, per germline. The CDR3 runs 12 residues. DNA of the CDR3: TGTGCCAGCAGCCGCCCGAGATACGAGCAGTACTTC. This encodes CASSRPRYEQYF.